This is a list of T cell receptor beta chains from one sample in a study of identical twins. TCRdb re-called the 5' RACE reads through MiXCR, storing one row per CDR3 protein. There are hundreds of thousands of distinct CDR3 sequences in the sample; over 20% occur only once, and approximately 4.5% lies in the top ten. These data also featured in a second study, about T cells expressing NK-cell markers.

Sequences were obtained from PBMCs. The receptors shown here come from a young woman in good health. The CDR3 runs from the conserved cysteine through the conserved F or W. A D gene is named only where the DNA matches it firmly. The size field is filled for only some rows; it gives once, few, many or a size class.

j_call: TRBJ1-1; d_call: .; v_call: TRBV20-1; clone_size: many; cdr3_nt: TGCAGTGCTAGCGGGGAAGGATGGGGCACTGAAGCTTTCTTT; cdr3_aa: CSASGEGWGTEAFF
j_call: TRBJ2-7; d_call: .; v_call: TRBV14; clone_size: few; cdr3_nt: TGTGCCAGCAGCCAAGTTCAGTTCCACGAGCAGTACTTC; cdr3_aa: CASSQVQFHEQYF
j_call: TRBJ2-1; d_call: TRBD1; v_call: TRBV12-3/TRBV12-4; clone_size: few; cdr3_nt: TGTGCCAGCAGCCCGGGACAGGGCATCTACAATGAGCAGTTCTTC; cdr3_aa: CASSPGQGIYNEQFF
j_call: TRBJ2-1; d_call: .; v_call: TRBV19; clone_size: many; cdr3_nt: TGTGCCAGTAGTATGGGTTCCTACAATGAGCAGTTCTTC; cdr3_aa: CASSMGSYNEQFF
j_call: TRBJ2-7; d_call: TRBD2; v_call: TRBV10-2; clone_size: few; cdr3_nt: TGCGCCAGCAGGGGGGTAGCGGGATCCTACGAGCAGTACTTC; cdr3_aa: CASRGVAGSYEQYF
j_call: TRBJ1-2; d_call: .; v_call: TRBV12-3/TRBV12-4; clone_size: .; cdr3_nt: TGTGCCAGCTCCTGGTCGGCGGGAGGCTACACCTTC; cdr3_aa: CASSWSAGGYTF
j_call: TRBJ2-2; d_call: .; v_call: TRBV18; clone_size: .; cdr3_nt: TGTGCCAGCTCACCACCCGAGTCTCCGGGGGAGCTGTTTTTT; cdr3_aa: CASSPPESPGELFF
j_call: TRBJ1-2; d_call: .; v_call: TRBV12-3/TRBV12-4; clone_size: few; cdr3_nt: TGTGCCAGCAGTTTACTCCGGCTCTATGGCTACACCTTC; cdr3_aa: CASSLLRLYGYTF
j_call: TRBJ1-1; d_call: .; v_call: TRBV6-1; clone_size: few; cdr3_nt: TGTGCCAGCAGAGCAGGGCTAATTCGGACTGAAGCTTTCTTT; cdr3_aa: CASRAGLIRTEAFF
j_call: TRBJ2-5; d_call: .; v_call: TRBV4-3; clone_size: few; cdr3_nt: TGCGCCAGCAGCCAAGAGACGGGACGACGCCTAGATCCAAGAGACCGGACCCAGTACTTC; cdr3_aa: CASSQETGRRLDPRDRTQYF